This T cell receptor beta chain comes out of a study of CD8 T cells in Susac syndrome. Germline loops: CDR1 SEHNR, CDR2 FQNEAQ (reference sequence). CDR3 length: 15 residues. Trimming removed 4 bases from V and 1 base from J, with 13 bases in between. RNA amounts of roughly 0.45 to 1 ug underwent reverse transcription with random hexamers. MiXCR, applied by TCRdb to the immunoSEQ multiplex PCR reads, yields one record per CDR3 protein. There are 140,000 to 150,000 distinct CDR3 sequences in the sample; around 94% occur only once, and approximately 0.09% lies in the top ten. This clonotype was seen a single time.

V is TRBV7-9 and J is TRBJ1-1; D uncertain. The sequencing sample was made of CD4+ T cells from PBMCs. The sequence derives from a human donor in good health. CDR3: CASSSSPRGNTEAFF. DNA for the CDR3: TGTGCCAGCAGCTCTAGCCCGAGAGGGAACACTGAAGCTTTCTTT.